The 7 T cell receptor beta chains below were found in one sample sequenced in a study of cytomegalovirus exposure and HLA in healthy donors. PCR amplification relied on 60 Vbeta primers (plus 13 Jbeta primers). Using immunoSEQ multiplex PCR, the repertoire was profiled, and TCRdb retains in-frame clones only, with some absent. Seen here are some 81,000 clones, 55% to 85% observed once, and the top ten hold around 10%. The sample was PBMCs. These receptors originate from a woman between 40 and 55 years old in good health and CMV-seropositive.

The CDR3 loop is CATYFDIQYF. As DNA, the CDR3 is TGTGCCACCTATTTCGACATTCAGTACTTC. V usage is TRBV19 and J usage is TRBJ2-4; the D is unclear. V shed 10 bases and J shed 8 bases, with 9 bases lying between them. Germline CDR1 reads LNHDA; CDR2 reads SQIVND (reference sequence). CDR3 length equals 10 residues.

DNA for the CDR3: TGTGCCAGCAGCTTGGAACGTGGCGGGAGACTTAAGGAGCAGTTCTTC. Protein sequence: CASSLERGGRLKEQFF. The chain carries TRBV5-8 and TRBJ2-1, with 7 bases identical to TRBD2. The CDR3 loop spans 16 amino acids. The germline gives CDR1 SGHTS, CDR2 YDEGEE. The V segment lost 0 bases and the J segment 10 bases; nucleotides outside the gene matches: 13. The entire variable domain, with the rest obtained from reference TRBV5-8 and TRBJ2-1, is as follows: EAGVTQSPTHLIKTRGQQATLRCSPISGHTSVYWYQQALGLGLQFLLWYDEGEERNRGNFPPRFSGRQFPNYSSELNVNALELEDSALYLCASSLERGGRLKEQFFGPGTRLTVL.

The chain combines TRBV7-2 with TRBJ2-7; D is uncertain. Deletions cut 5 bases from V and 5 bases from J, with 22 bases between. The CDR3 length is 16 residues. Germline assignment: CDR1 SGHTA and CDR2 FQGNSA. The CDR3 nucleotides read TGTGCCAGCAGCCGGATGGCCATGGGCTTCACCGACGAGCAGTACTTC. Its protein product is CASSRMAMGFTDEQYF.

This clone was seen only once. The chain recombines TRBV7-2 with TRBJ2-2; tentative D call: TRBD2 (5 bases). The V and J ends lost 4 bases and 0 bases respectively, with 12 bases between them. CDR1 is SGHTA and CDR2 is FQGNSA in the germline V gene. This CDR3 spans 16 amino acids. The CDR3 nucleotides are TGTGCCAGCAGCTGGGGTCGGGGATCGAACACCGGGGAGCTGTTTTTT. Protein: CASSWGRGSNTGELFF.

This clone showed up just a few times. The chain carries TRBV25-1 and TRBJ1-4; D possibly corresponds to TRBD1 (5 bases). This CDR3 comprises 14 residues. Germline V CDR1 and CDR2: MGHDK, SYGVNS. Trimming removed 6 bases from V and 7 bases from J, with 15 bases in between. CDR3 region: CASSPLGGFEKLFF. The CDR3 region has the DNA TGTGCCAGCAGCCCATTGGGGGGTTTTGAAAAACTGTTTTTT.

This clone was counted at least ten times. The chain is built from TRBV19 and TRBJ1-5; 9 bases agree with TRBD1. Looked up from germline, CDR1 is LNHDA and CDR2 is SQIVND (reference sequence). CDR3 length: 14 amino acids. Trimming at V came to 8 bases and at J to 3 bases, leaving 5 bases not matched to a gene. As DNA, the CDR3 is TGTGCCAGTGGGGAACAGGGGGCCAATCAGCCCCAGCATTTT. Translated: CASGEQGANQPQHF.

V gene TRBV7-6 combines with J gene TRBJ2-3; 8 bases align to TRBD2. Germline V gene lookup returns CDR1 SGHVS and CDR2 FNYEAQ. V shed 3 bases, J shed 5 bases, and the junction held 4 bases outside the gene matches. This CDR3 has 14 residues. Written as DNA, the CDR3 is TGTGCCAGCAGCTTCGGGGGGGCCGAAGATACGCAGTATTTT. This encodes CASSFGGAEDTQYF. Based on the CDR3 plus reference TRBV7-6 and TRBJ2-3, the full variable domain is GAGVSQSPRYKVTKRGQDVALRCDPISGHVSLYWYRQALGQGPEFLTYFNYEAQQDKSGLPNDRFSAERPEGSISTLTIQRTEQRDSAMYRCASSFGGAEDTQYFGPGTRLTVL.